The rows below give T cell receptor beta chains drawn from one sample of a study of T cells in Graves' hyperthyroidism and ophthalmopathy. TCRdb ran MiXCR on the multiplex PCR reads and lists one entry per CDR3 protein. The repertoire has a few hundred thousand distinct CDR3 sequences, around a sixth of them found once; the top ten carry 6.5% to 8%. The sample was blood. These receptors all come from a woman in her 30s with Graves' hyperthyroidism. Each CDR3 is given without its conserved first and last residue.

TRBJ1-1,TRBV11-2,ASRLQEDTEAF
TRBJ2-1,TRBV4-3,ASSQGAGVDYNEQF
TRBJ2-2,TRBV19,ASSRSSQPNTGELF
TRBJ2-5,TRBV7-7,ASSAGLKETQY
TRBJ1-6,TRBV28,ASSDNNSPLH
TRBJ2-1,TRBV29-1,SVERQYNEQF
TRBJ1-3,TRBV13,ASSSRGTGNTIY
TRBJ1-2,TRBV12-3/TRBV12-4,ASSSRPLIGTLGYGYT
TRBJ1-1,TRBV5-5,ASSLRRGVTEAF
TRBJ2-7,TRBV4-1,ASSQGWAGGQYEQY
TRBJ2-7,TRBV29-1,SVGQGAGGLAGGNYEQY
TRBJ2-1,TRBV28,ASSLRGRGPGSNEQF
TRBJ2-3,TRBV4-2,ASSQDHRDTQY
TRBJ2-6,TRBV7-3,ASSYSESGANVLT
TRBJ2-7,TRBV10-3,AIRTGDTYEQY
TRBJ1-1,TRBV24-1,ATSDLPLTGGNTEAF
TRBJ2-3,TRBV7-8,ASIKMGFGTDTQY
TRBJ1-1,TRBV4-2,ASNFEEDTEAF
TRBJ1-6,TRBV18,ASSPTTGTYNSPLH
TRBJ2-1,TRBV3-1,ASSQGRPGLAGIEQF
TRBJ2-7,TRBV7-2,ASSPGQGLSYEQY
TRBJ1-2,TRBV27,ASSFFDRGIYGYT
TRBJ2-3,TRBV29-1,SVEVGAGDTQY
TRBJ2-7,TRBV7-2,ASSLATASSYEQY
TRBJ1-4,TRBV6-1,AVSPTGWKGEKLF
TRBJ2-5,TRBV30,ASGNGGPRETQY
TRBJ2-7,TRBV4-1,ASSPLGLAGDSEQY
TRBJ1-5,TRBV4-1,ASSQDVAGNQPQH
TRBJ1-1,TRBV4-1,ASSQHWGREGTEAF
.,TRBV20-1,SAPTGSSYEQF
TRBJ1-6,TRBV4-2,ASSQEQAHHSPLH
TRBJ2-7,TRBV28,ASSPRGGHEQY
TRBJ2-1,TRBV11-1,ASSLVGLAGYEQF
TRBJ2-3,TRBV7-2,ASSLVGTDTQY